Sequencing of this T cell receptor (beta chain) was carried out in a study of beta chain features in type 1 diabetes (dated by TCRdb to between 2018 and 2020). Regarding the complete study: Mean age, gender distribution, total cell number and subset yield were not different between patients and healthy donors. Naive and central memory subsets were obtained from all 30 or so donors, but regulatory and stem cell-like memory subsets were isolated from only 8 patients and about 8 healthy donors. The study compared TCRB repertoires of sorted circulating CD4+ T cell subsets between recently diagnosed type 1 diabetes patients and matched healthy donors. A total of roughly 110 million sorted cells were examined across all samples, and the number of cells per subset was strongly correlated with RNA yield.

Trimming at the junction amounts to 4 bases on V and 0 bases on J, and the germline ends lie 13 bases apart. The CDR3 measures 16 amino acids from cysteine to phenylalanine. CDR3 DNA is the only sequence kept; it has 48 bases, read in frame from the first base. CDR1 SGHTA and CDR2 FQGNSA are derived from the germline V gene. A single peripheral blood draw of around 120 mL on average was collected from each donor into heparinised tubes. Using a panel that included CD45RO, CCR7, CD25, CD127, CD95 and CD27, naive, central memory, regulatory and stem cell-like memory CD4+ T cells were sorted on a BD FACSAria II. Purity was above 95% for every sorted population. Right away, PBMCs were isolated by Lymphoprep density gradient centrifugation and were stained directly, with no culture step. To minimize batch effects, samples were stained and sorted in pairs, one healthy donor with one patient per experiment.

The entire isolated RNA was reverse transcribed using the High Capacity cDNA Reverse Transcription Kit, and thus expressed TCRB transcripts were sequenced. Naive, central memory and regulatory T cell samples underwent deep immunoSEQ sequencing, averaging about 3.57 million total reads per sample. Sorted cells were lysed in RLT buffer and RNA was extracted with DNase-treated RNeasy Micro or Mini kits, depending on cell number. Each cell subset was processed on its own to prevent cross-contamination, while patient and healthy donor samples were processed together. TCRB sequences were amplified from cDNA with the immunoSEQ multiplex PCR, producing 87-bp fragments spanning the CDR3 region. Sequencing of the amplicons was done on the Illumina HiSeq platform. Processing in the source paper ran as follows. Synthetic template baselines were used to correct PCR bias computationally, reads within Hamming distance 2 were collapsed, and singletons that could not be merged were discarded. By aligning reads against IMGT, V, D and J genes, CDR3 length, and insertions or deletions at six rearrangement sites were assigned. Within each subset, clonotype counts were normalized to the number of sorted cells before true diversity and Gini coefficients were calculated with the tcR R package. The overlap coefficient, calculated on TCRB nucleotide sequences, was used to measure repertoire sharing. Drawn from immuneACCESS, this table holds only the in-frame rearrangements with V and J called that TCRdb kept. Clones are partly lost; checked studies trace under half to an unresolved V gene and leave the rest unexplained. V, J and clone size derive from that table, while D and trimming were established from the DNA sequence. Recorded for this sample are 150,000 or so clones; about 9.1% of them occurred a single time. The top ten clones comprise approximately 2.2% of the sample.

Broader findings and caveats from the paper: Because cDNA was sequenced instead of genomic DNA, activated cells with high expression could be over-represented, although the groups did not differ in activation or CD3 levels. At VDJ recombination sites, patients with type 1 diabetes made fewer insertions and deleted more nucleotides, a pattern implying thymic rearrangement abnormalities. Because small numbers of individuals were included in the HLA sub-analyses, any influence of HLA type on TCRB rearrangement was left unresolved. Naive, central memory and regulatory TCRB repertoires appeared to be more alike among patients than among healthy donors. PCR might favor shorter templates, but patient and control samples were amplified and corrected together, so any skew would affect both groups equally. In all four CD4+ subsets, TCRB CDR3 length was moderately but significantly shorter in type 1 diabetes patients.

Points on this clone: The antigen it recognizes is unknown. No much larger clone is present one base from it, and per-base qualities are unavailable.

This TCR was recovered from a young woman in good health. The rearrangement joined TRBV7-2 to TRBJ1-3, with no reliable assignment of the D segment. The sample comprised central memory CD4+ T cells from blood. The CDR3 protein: CASSSQPLSSGNTIYF. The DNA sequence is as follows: TGTGCCAGCAGCTCACAGCCCCTGAGCTCTGGAAACACCATATATTTT.